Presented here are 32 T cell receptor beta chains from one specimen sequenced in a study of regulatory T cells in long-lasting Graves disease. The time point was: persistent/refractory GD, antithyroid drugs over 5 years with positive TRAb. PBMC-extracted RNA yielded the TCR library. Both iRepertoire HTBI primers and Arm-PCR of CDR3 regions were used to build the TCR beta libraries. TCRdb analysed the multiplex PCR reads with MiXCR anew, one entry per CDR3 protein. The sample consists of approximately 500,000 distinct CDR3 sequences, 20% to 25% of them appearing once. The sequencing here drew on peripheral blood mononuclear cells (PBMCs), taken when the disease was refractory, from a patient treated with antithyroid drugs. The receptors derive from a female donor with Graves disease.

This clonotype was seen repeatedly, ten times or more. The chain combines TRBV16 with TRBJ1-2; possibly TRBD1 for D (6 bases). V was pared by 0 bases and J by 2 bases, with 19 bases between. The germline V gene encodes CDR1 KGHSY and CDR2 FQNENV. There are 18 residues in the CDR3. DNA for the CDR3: TGTGCCAGCAGCCAATCGAGGGGACACCAAATAACAAACTATGGCTACACCTTC. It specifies CASSQSRGHQITNYGYTF.

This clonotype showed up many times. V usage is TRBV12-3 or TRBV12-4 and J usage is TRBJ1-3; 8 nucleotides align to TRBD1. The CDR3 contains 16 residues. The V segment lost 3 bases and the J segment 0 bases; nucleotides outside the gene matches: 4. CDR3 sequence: CASSLDRANSGNTIYF. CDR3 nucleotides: TGTGCCAGCAGTTTGGACAGGGCAAACTCTGGAAACACCATATATTTT.

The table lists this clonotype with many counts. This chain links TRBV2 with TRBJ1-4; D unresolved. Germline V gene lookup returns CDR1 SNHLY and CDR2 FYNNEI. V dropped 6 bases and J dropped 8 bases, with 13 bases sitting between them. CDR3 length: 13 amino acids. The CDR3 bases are TGTGCCAGCAGAGGTGAGGGCGGCGAAAAACTGTTTTTT. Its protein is CASRGEGGEKLFF.

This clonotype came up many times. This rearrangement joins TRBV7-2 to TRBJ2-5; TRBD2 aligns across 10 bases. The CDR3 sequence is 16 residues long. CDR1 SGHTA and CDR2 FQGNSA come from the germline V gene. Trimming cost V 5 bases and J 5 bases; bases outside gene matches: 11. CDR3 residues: CASSPLAGVAWETQYF. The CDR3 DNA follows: TGTGCCAGCAGCCCTCTAGCGGGGGTAGCTTGGGAGACCCAGTACTTC.

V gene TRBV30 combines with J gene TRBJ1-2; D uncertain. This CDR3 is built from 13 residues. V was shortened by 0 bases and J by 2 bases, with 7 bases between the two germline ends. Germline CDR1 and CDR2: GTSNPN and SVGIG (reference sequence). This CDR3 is CAWSVTENYGYTF. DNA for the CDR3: TGTGCCTGGAGTGTAACCGAGAACTATGGCTACACCTTC.

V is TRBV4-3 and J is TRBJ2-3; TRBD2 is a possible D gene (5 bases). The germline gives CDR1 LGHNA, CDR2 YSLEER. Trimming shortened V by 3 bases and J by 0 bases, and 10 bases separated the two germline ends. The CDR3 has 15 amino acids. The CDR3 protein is CASSHGLSSTDTQYF. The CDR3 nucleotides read TGCGCCAGCAGCCATGGACTCTCGAGCACAGATACGCAGTATTTT.

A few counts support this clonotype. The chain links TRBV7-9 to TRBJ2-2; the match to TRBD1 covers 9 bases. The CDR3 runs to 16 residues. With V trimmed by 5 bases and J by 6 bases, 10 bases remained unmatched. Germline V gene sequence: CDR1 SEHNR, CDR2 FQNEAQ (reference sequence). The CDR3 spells CASSNRDRVKAGELFF. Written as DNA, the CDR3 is TGTGCCAGCAGCAACCGGGACAGGGTAAAGGCCGGGGAGCTGTTTTTT.

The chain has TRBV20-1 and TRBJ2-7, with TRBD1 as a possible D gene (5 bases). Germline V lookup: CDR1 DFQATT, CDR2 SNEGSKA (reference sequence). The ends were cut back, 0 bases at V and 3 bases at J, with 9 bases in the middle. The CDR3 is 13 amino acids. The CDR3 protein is CSARDSGFYEQYF. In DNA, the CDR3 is TGCAGTGCTAGAGATTCAGGGTTCTACGAGCAGTACTTC.

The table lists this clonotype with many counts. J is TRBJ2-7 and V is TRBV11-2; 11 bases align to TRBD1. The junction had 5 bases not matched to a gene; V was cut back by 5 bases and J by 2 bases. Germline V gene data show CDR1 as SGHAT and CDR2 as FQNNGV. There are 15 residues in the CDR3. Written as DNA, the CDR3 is TGTGCCAGCAGCCCCGGGACAGGGGGTACCTACGAGCAGTACTTC. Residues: CASSPGTGGTYEQYF.

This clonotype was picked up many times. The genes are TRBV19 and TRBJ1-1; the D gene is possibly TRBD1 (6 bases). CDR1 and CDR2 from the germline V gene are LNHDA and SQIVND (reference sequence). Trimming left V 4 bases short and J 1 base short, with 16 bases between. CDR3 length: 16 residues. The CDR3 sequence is CASSTTGIGENTEAFF. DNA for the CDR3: TGTGCCAGTAGTACCACAGGGATTGGGGAGAACACTGAAGCTTTCTTT.

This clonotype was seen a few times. The CDR3 nucleotides read TGTGCCAGTAGTATATTCGGGACTCCATCCTACGAGCAGTACTTC. This sequence encodes CASSIFGTPSYEQYF. The chain uses TRBV19 and TRBJ2-7; D is perhaps TRBD2 (6 bases). The V end was cut by 2 bases, the J end by 1 base, with 12 bases between. Germline loops: CDR1 LNHDA, CDR2 SQIVND (reference sequence). The CDR3 is 15 amino acids.

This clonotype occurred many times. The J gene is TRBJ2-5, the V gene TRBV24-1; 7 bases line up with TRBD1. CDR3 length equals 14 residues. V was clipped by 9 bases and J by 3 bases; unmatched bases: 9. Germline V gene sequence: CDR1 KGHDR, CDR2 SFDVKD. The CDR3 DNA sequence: TGTGCCACCGGTCCTACAGGGACAGAAGAGACCCAGTACTTC. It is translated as CATGPTGTEETQYF.

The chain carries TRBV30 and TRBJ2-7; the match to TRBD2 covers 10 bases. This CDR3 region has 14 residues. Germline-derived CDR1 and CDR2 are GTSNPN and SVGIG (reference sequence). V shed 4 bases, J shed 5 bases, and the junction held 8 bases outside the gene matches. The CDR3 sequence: CAWTVPSGGDEQYF. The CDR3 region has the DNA TGTGCCTGGACTGTGCCTAGCGGGGGAGACGAGCAGTACTTC.

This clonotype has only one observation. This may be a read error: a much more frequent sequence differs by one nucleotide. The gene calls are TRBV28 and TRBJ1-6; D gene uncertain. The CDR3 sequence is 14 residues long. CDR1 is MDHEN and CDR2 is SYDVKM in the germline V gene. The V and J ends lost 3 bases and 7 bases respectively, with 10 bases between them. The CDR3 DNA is TGTGCCAGCAGTTTTGATCAGATCAATTCACCCCTCCACTTT. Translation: CASSFDQINSPLHF.

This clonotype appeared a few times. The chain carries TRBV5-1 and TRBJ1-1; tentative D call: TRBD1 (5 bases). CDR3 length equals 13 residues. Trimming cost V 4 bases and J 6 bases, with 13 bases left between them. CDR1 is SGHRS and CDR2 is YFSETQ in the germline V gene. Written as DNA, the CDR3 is TGCGCCAGCAGCCCAGGGACCGCGGCTGAAGCTTTCTTT. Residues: CASSPGTAAEAFF.

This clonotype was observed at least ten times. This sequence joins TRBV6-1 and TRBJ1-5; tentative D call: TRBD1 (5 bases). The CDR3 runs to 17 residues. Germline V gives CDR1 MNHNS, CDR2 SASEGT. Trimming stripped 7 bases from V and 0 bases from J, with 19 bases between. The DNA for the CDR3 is TGTGCCAGCACCGTTGTGATGGGGCGCGGTAGCAATCAGCCCCAGCATTTT. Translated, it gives CASTVVMGRGSNQPQHF.

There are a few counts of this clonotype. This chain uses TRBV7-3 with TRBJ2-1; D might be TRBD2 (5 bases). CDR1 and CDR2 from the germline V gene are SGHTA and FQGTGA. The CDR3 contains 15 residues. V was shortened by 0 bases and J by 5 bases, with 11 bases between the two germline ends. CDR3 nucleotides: TGTGCCAGCAGCTTAACGTGGGAGCGGAACAATGAGCAGTTCTTC. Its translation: CASSLTWERNNEQFF.

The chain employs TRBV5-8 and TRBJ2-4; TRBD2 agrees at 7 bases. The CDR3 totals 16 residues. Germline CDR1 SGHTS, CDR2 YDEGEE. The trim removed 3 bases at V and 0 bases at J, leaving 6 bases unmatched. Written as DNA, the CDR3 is TGTGCCAGCAGCTCCCCGGGGAGGGCAGCCAAAAACATTCAGTACTTC. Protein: CASSSPGRAAKNIQYF.

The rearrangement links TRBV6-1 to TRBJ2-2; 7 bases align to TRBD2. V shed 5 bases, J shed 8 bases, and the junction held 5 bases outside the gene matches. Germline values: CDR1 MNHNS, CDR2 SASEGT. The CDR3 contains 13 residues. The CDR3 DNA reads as TGTGCCAGCAGTCAACCCGGGGGGGGGGAGCTGTTTTTT. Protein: CASSQPGGGELFF.

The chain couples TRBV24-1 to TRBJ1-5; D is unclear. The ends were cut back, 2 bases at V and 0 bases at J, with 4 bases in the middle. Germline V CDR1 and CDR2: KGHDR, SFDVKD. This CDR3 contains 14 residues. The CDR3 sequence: CATSDWASNQPQHF. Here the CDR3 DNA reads TGTGCCACCAGTGATTGGGCTAGCAATCAGCCCCAGCATTTT.

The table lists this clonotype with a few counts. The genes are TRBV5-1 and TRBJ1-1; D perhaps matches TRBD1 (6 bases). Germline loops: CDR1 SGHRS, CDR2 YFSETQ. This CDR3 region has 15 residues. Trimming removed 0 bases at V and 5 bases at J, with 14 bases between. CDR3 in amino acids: CASSLDPGGVTEAFF. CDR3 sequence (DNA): TGCGCCAGCAGCTTGGACCCGGGGGGCGTTACTGAAGCTTTCTTT.

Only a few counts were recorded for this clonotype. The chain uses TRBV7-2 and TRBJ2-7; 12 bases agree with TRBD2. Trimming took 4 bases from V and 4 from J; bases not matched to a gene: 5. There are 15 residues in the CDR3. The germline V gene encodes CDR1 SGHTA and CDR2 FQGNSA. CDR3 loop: CASSSTSGGFYEQYF. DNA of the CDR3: TGTGCCAGCAGCTCGACTAGCGGGGGATTTTACGAGCAGTACTTC.

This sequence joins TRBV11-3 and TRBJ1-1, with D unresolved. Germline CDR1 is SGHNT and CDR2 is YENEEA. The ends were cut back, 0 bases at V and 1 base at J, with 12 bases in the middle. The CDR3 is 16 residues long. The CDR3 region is CASSLDSAASNTEAFF. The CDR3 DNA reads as TGTGCCAGCAGCTTAGATTCAGCAGCCTCGAACACTGAAGCTTTCTTT.

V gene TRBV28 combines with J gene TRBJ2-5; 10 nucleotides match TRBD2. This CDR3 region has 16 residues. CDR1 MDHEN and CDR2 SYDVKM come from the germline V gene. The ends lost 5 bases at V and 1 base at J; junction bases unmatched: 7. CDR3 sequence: CASSPPSGRAQETQYF. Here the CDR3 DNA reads TGTGCCAGCAGTCCACCGAGCGGGAGGGCCCAAGAGACCCAGTACTTC.

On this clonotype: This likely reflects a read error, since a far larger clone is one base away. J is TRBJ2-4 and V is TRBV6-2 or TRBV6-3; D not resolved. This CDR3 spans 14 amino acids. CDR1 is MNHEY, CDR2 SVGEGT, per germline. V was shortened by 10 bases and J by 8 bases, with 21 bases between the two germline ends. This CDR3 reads CANNPTATTYIQYF. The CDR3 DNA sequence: TGTGCCAACAACCCGACGGCCACGACGTACATTCAGTACTTC.

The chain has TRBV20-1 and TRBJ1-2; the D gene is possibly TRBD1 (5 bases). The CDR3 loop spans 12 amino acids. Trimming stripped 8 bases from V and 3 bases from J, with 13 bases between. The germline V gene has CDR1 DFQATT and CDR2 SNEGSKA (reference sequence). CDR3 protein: CSTPREDYGYTF. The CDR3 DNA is TGCAGTACTCCCAGGGAGGACTATGGCTACACCTTC.

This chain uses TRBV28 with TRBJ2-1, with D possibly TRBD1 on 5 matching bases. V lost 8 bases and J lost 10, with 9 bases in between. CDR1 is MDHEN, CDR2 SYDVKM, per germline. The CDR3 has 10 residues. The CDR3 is CASERTEQFF. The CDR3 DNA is TGTGCCAGCGAAAGGACAGAGCAGTTCTTC.

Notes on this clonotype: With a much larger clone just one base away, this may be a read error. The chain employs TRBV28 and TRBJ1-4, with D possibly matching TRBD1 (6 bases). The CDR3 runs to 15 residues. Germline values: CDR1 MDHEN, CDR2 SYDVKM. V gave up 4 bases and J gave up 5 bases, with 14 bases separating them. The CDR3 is CASSSRGIENEKLFF. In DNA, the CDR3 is TGTGCCAGCAGTTCCAGGGGAATTGAGAATGAAAAACTGTTTTTT.

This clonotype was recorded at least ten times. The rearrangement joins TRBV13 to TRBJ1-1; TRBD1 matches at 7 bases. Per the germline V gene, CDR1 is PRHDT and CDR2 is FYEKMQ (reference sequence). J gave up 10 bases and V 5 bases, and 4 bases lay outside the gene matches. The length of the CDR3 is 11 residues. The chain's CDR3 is CASSVRGGAFF. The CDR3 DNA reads TGTGCCAGCAGCGTCAGGGGGGGAGCTTTCTTT.

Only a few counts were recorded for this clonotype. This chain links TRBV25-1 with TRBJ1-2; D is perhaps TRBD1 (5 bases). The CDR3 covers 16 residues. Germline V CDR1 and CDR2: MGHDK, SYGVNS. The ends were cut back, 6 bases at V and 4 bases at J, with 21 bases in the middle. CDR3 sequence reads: CASRGTALGRGYGYTF. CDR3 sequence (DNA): TGTGCCAGCAGGGGGACGGCCCTAGGTCGGGGCTATGGCTACACCTTC.

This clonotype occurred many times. The CDR3 protein is CASSARTGRQPQHF. The DNA for the CDR3 is TGTGCCAGCAGTGCCCGGACAGGGAGGCAGCCCCAGCATTTT. J is TRBJ1-5 and V is TRBV12-3 or TRBV12-4; 8 bases are a match to TRBD1. The CDR3 runs 14 residues. With 5 bases clipped from V and 7 bases from J, the junction kept 7 bases outside the gene matches.

CDR3 protein: CASSSRQGATNEKLFF. DNA of the CDR3: TGTGCCAGCAGCTCCCGACAGGGGGCAACTAATGAAAAACTGTTTTTT. The V call is TRBV5-4, the J call TRBJ1-4; 9 nucleotides line up with TRBD1. The CDR3 consists of 16 residues. Germline trimming cut 3 bases from V and 0 bases from J; bases unmatched to any gene: 3. CDR1 is SGHNT and CDR2 is YYREEE in the germline V gene (reference sequence).